Sequencing of this TCR beta chain was carried out in a study of human T cells and chemical hapten exposure. Single cDNA molecules in the library carried unique molecular identifiers attached during preparation. TCRdb redid the calling of the 5' RACE reads with MiXCR, one entry per CDR3 protein. The sample includes about 140,000 distinct CDR3 sequences, 4.1% of them seen just once. Total RNA extraction was carried out from unfractionated whole blood. The sample holds many counts of this clonotype. The CDR3 consists of 16 residues. The germline V gene has CDR1 MRHNA and CDR2 SNTAGT. With 6 bases clipped from V and 0 bases from J, the junction kept 7 bases outside the gene matches.

The chain is built from TRBV6-4 and TRBJ2-1; TRBD2 matches at 8 bases. This clonotype was obtained from a female donor in good health. The CDR3 spells CASSPTSESSYNEQFF. In DNA, the CDR3 is TGTGCCAGCAGCCCGACTAGCGAGAGCTCCTACAATGAGCAGTTCTTC.